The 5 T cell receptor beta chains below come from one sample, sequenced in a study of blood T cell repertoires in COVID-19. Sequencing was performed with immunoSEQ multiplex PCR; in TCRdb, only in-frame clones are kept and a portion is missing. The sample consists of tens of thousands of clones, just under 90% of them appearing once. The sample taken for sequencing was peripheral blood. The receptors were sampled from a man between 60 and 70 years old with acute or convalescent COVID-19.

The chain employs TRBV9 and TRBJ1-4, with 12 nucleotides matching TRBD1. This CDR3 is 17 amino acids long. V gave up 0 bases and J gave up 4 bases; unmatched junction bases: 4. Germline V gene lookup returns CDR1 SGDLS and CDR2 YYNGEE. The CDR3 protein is CASSVGGQGANNEKLFF. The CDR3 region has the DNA TGTGCCAGCAGCGTAGGGGGACAGGGGGCAAATAATGAAAAACTGTTTTTT.

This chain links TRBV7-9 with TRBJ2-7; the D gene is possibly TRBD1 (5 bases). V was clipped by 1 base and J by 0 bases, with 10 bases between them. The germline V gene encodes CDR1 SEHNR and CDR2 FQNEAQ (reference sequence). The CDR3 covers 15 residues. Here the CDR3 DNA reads TGTGCCAGCAGCTTAGAAGGGGTCAGCTCCTACGAGCAGTACTTC. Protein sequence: CASSLEGVSSYEQYF.

CDR3 in amino acids: CAWSVGQGEQYF. The CDR3 nucleotides read TGTGCCTGGAGTGTAGGGCAGGGCGAGCAGTACTTC. The chain employs TRBV30 and TRBJ2-7; possibly TRBD1 for D (5 bases). The CDR3 has 12 residues. Trimming pared 0 bases from V and 6 bases from J, leaving 9 bases between. Germline CDR1 reads GTSNPN; CDR2 reads SVGIG (reference sequence).

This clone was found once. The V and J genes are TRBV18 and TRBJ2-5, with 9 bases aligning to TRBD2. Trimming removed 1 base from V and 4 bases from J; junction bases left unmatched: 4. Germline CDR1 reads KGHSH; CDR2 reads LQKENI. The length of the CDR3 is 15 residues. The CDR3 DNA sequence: TGTGCCAGCTCACCACTAGCGGGAGTAGGAGAGACCCAGTACTTC. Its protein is CASSPLAGVGETQYF. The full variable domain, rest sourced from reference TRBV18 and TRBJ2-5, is NAGVMQNPRHLVRRRGQEARLRCSPMKGHSHVYWYRQLPEEGLKFMVYLQKENIIDESGMPKERFSAEFPKEGPSILRIQQVVRGDSAAYFCASSPLAGVGETQYFGPGTRLLVL.

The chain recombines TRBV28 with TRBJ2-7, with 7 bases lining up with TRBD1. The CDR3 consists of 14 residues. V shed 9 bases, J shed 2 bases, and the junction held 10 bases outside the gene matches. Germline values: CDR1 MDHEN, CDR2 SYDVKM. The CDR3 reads CASGTVGGPYEQYF. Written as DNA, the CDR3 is TGTGCCAGTGGAACAGTAGGGGGCCCCTACGAGCAGTACTTC.